The sample holds a few counts of the clone carrying this T cell receptor (beta chain). The target antigen is unknown. The sample is drawn from a study of blood T cells in healthy people across ages. General study points: The study found TCR beta diversity correlated strongly with naive T cell percentage. Unknown donor CMV status possibly confounded expanded clonotype changes.

CDR1 is LGHDT and CDR2 is YNNKEL in the germline V gene (reference sequence). CDR3 length: 11 residues. The ends were cut back, 5 bases at V and 15 bases at J, with 14 bases in the middle. A J-beta primer mix and a sample-barcoded 5' primer were used in a second PCR of roughly 7 to 12 cycles. Every cDNA was tagged by a template-switch adaptor with 12 random nucleotides. MiXCR was run by TCRdb on the 5' RACE reads, yielding one entry per CDR3 protein. The sample has fewer than 2,000,000 distinct CDR3 sequences, about 31% seen once; the top ten hold around 10%. The chain links TRBV3-1 to TRBJ2-4, with a possible D match to TRBD2 (5 bases). Sequenced: blood. This clonotype originated in a woman aged 25-40 years in good health. CDR3 in DNA: TGTGCCAGCAGCTCCCGGACGGACTGGTACTTC. Translated: CASSSRTDWYF.